This paragraph reports one TCR beta chain. With 60 Vbeta and 13 Jbeta primers, the PCR was carried out. Method: immunoSEQ multiplex PCR; TCRdb's copy keeps in-frame clones and lacks some. This sample yields 150,000 to 200,000 clones, of which around 78% are seen a single time; 3% to 3.5% belongs to the top ten. This specimen comes from a study of cytomegalovirus exposure and HLA in healthy donors. The CDR3 length is 12 residues. Germline V lookup: CDR1 SGHNT, CDR2 YENEEA. V was trimmed by 3 bases and J by 8 bases, leaving 10 bases between them. The sample comprised PBMCs. This rearrangement joins TRBV11-3 to TRBJ1-2, with D possibly matching TRBD1 (5 bases). The TCR was taken from a woman in her thirties or forties in good health and CMV-seronegative. The CDR3 DNA reads TGTGCCAGCAGCTTCCAGGGTAAAGGCTACACCTTC. This sequence encodes CASSFQGKGYTF.